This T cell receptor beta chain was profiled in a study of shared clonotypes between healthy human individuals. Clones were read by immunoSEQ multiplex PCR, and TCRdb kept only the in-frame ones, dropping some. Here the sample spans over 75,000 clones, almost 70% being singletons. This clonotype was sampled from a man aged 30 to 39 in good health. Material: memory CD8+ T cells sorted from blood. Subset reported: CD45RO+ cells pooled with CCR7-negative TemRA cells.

The DNA for the CDR3 is TGTGCCGAATCACGGCCGAGGGCCGAGCAGTACTTC. It translates to CAESRPRAEQYF. The chain is built from TRBV28 and TRBJ2-7, with D possibly matching TRBD2 (5 bases). V lost 11 bases, J lost 6 bases, and 17 bases lay in between. Per germline, CDR1 MDHEN and CDR2 SYDVKM. The CDR3 totals 12 residues.